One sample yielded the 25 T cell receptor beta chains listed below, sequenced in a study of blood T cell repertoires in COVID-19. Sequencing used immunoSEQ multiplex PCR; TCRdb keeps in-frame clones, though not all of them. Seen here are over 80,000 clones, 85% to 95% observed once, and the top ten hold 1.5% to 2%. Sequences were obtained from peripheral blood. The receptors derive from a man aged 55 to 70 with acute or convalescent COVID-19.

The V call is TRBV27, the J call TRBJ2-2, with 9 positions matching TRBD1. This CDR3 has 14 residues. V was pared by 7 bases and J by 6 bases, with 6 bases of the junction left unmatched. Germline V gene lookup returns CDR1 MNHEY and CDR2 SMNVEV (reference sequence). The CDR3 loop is CASNTGGGSGELFF. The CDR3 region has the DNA TGTGCCAGCAACACAGGGGGCGGTTCCGGGGAGCTGTTTTTT.

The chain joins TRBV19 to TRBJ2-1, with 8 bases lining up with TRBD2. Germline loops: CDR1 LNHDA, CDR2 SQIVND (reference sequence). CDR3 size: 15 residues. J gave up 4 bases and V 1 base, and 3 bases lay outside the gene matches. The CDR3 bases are TGTGCCAGTAGTATAGGGGTAGCGGGGTACAATGAGCAGTTCTTC. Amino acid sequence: CASSIGVAGYNEQFF.

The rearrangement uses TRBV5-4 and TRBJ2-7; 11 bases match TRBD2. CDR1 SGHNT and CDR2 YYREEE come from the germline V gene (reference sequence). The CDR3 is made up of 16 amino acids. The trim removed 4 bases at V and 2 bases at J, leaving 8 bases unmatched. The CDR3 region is CASSLGTSGAPYEQYF. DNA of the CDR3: TGTGCCAGCAGCCTCGGGACTAGCGGAGCCCCCTACGAGCAGTACTTC.

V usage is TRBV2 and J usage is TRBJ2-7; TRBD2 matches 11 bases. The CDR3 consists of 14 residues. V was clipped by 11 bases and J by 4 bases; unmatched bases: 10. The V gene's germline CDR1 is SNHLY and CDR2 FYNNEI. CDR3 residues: CAGGLAGGPYEQYF. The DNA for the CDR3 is TGTGCCGGGGGATTAGCGGGAGGGCCATACGAGCAGTACTTC.

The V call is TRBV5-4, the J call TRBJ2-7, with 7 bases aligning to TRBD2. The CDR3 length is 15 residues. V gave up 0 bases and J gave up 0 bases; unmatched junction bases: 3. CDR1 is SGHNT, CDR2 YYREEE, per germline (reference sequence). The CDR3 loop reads CASSLAASGSYEQYF. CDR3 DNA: TGTGCCAGCAGCTTGGCCGCTAGCGGCTCCTACGAGCAGTACTTC.

CDR3 loop: CASSGTSGRYEQYF. The CDR3 region has the DNA TGTGCCAGCAGCGGGACTAGCGGGAGATACGAGCAGTACTTC. This chain uses TRBV28 with TRBJ2-7; 14 positions match TRBD2. With V trimmed by 6 bases and J by 4 bases, 2 bases remained unmatched. Germline-derived CDR1 and CDR2 are MDHEN and SYDVKM. The CDR3 extends over 14 amino acids.

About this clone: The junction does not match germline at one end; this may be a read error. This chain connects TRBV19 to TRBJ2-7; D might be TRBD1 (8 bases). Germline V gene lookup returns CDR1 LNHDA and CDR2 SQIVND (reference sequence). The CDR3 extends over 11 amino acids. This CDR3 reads CASSSGGQVHF. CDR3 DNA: TGTGCCAGTAGTAGCGGGGGACAGGTTCACTTC.

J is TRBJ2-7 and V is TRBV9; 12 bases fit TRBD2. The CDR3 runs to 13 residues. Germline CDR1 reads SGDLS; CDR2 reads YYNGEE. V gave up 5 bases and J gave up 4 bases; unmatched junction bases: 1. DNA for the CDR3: TGTGCCAGCAGAGGACTAGCGGGGTACGAGCAGTACTTC. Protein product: CASRGLAGYEQYF. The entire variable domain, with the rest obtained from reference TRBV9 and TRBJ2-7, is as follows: DSGVTQTPKHLITATGQRVTLRCSPRSGDLSVYWYQQSLDQGLQFLIQYYNGEERAKGNILERFSAQQFPDLHSELNLSSLELGDSALYFCASRGLAGYEQYFGPGTRLTVT.

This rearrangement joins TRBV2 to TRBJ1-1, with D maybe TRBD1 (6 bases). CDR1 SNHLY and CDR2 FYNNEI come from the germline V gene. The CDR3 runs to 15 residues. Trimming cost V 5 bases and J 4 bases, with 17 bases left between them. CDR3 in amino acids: CASSFNRAKGTEAFF. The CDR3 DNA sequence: TGTGCCAGCAGTTTTAACAGGGCTAAGGGCACTGAAGCTTTCTTT.

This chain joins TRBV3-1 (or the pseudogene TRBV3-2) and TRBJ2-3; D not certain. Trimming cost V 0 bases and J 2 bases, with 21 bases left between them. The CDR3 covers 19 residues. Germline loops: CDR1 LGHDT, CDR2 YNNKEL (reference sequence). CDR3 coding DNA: TGTGCCAGCAGCCAAGACGAGTCCGGGTACGGCCTGAACACAGATACGCAGTATTTT. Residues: CASSQDESGYGLNTDTQYF.

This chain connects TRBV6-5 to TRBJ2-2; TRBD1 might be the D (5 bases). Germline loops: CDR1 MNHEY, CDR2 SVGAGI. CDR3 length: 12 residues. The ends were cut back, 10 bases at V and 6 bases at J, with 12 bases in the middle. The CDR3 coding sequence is TGTGCCATCCAAGGGGCCTCCGGGGAGCTGTTTTTT. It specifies CAIQGASGELFF.

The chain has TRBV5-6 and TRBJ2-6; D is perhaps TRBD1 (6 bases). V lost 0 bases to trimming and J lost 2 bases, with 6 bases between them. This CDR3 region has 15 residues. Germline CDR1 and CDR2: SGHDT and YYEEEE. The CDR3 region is CASSLGTAGANVLTF. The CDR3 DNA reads TGTGCCAGCAGCTTGGGGACAGCTGGGGCCAACGTCCTGACTTTC.

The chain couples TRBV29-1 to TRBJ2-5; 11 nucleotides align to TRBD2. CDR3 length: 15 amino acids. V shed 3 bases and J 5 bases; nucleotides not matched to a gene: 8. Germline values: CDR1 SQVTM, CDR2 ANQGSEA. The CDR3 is CSVEGLAARGETQYF. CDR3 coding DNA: TGCAGCGTTGAGGGACTAGCGGCCCGCGGGGAGACCCAGTACTTC.

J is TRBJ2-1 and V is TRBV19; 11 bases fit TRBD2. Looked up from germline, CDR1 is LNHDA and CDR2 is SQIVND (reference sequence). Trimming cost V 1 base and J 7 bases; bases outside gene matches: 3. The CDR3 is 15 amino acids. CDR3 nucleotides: TGTGCCAGTAGTATAGTAGCGGGAGGGAGGAATGAGCAGTTCTTC. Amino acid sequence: CASSIVAGGRNEQFF.

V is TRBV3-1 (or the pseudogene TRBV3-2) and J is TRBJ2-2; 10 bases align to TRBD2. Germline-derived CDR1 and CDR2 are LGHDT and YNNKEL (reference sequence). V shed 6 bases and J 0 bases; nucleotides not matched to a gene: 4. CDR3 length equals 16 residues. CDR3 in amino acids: CASSRTSGTNTGELFF. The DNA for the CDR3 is TGTGCCAGCAGTCGGACTAGCGGAACGAACACCGGGGAGCTGTTTTTT.

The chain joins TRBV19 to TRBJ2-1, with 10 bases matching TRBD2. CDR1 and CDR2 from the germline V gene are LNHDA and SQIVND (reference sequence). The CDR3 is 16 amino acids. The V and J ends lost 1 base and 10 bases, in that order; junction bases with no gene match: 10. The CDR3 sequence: CASSIVGLAGAKEQFF. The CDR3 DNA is TGTGCCAGTAGTATAGTAGGGCTAGCGGGAGCAAAGGAGCAGTTCTTC.

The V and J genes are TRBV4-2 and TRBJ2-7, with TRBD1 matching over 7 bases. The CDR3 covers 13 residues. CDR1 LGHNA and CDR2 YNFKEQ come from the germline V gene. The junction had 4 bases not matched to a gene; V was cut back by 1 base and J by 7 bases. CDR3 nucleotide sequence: TGTGCCAGCAGCCAAGCGGACAGGTCTGAGCAGTACTTC. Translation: CASSQADRSEQYF.

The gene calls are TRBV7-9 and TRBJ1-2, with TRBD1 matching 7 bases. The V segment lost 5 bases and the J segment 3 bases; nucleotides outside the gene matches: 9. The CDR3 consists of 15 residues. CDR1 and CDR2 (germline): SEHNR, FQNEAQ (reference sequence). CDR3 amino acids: CASSGGTDYHYGYTF. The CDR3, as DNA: TGTGCCAGCAGCGGGGGGACAGACTACCACTATGGCTACACCTTC.

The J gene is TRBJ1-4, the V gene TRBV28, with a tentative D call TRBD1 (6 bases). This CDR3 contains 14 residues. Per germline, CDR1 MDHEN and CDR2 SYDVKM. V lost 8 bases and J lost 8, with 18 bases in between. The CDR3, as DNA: TGTGCCAGCTTACCCCCACAGGGAGGGGAAAAACTGTTTTTT. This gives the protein CASLPPQGGEKLFF.

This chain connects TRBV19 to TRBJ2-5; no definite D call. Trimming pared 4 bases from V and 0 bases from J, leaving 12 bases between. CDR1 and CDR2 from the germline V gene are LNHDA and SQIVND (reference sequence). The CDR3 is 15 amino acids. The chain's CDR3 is CASSRAQAYQETQYF. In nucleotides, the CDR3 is TGTGCCAGTAGTAGGGCCCAGGCGTACCAAGAGACCCAGTACTTC.

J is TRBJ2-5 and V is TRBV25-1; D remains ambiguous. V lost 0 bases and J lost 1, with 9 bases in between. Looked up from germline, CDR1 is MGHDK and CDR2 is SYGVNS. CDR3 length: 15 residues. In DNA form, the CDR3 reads TGTGCCAGCAGTGAATATACAGCTATCCAAGAGACCCAGTACTTC. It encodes CASSEYTAIQETQYF. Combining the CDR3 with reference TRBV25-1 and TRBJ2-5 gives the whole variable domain EADIYQTPRYLVIGTGKKITLECSQTMGHDKMYWYQQDPGMELHLIHYSYGVNSTEKGDLSSESTVSRIRTEHFPLTLESARPSHTSQYLCASSEYTAIQETQYFGPGTRLLVL.

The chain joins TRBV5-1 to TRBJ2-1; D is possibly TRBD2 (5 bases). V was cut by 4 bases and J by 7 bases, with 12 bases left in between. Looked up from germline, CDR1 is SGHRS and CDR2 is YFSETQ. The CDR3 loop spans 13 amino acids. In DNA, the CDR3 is TGCGCCAGCAGCCCGAGGGCGGATAATGAGCAGTTCTTC. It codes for CASSPRADNEQFF.

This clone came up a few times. The CDR3, as DNA: TGCAGCGTGGAATGTGGGCAGGGGCCCAACACCGGGGAGCTGTTTTTT. Protein: CSVECGQGPNTGELFF. The rearrangement uses TRBV29-1 and TRBJ2-2; D is perhaps TRBD1 (6 bases). Germline-derived CDR1 and CDR2 are SQVTM and ANQGSEA. The V and J ends lost 6 bases and 2 bases respectively, with 19 bases between them. The CDR3 is 16 amino acids.

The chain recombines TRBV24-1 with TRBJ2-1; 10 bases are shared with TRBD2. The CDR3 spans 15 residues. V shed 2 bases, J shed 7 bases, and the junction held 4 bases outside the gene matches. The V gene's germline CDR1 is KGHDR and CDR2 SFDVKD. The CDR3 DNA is TGTGCCACCAGTGATTCAGCGGGAGGGCCGAATGAGCAGTTCTTC. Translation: CATSDSAGGPNEQFF.

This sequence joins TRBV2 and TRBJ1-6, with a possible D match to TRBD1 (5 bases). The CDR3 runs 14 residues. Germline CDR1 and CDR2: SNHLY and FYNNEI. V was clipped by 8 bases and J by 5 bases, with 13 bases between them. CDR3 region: CASEDTNNNSPLHF. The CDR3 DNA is TGTGCCAGCGAGGACACAAATAATAATTCACCCCTCCACTTT. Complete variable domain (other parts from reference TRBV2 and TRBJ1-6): EPEVTQTPSHQVTQMGQEVILRCVPISNHLYFYWYRQILGQKVEFLVSFYNNEISEKSEIFDDQFSVERPDGSNFTLKIRSTKLEDSAMYFCASEDTNNNSPLHFGNGTRLTVT.